The rows below give T cell receptor beta chains drawn from one sample of a study of T cell responses to AZD1222 COVID-19 vaccine. The method was immunoSEQ multiplex PCR; TCRdb's version includes in-frame clones alone and lacks a portion of them. The sample lists 100,000 to 120,000 clones, about nine tenths occurring once. Source: peripheral blood, taken on day 0 of AZD1222 vaccination. These receptors all stem from an adult in good health. The CDR3 runs from the conserved cysteine through the conserved F or W. The D gene is left open where the match is weak. Clone size, where shown, is once, few, many, or a class for clones that have expanded.

>NA|NA|TRBJ1-2|TRBV4-1
TGCGCCAGCAGCCAAGATGGGTCCGATGGCTACACCTTC
CASSQDGSDGYTF
>NA|TRBD1|TRBJ1-1|TRBV29-1
TGCAGCGGTGACAGGGGAGGCACTGAAGCTTTCTTT
CSGDRGGTEAFF
>NA|NA|TRBJ2-7|TRBV4-1
TGCGCCAGCAGCCAAGGTCCCAGCTCCTACGAGCAGTACTTC
CASSQGPSSYEQYF
>NA|NA|TRBJ2-1|TRBV29-1
TGCAGCGCGCGAACTAGCGAGCAGTTCTTC
CSARTSEQFF
>NA|NA|TRBJ2-5|TRBV20-1
TGCAGTGCTAGGCCGCAGGAGACCCAGTACTTC
CSARPQETQYF
>NA|NA|TRBJ1-5|TRBV5-1
TGCGCCAGCAGCTTCTCAGGGGGCAATCAGCCCCAGCATTTT
CASSFSGGNQPQHF
>NA|NA|TRBJ2-5|TRBV5-4
TGTGCCAGCAGCTTGCAAACAGCCCACCAAGAGACCCAGTACTTC
CASSLQTAHQETQYF
>few|NA|TRBJ1-3|TRBV6-1
TGTGCCAGCAGTGAAGGGTATTACTCTGGAAACACCATATATTTT
CASSEGYYSGNTIYF
>once|TRBD1|TRBJ2-4|TRBV7-2
TGTGCCAGCAGCTTATACGGCCGGGACAGGGAGCCATACTTC
CASSLYGRDREPYF
>once|NA|TRBJ1-3|TRBV7-9
TGTGCCAGCAGCCAACCCGGGCCCCGCGGTGGAAACACCATATATTTT
CASSQPGPRGGNTIYF
>NA|NA|TRBJ2-2|TRBV5-1
TGCGCCAGCAGCTTCCCTCGCGGGGACGGGGAGCTGTTTTTT
CASSFPRGDGELFF
>NA|NA|TRBJ2-1|TRBV12-5
TGTGCTAGTGGTTTAGGTTCCCGGACGGCGGTCTCCTACAATGAGCAGTTCTTC
CASGLGSRTAVSYNEQFF
>NA|NA|TRBJ1-1|TRBV5-1
TGCGCCAGCAGCTTGGGCAGCAGTATTAGAAACACTGAAGCTTTCTTT
CASSLGSSIRNTEAFF
>NA|NA|TRBJ1-2|TRBV7-6
TGTGCCAGCAGCCCCCAGGGGAACTATGGCTACACCTTC
CASSPQGNYGYTF
>NA|NA|TRBJ1-2|TRBV19
TGTGCCAGTAGTATAGATGGCAGGGCCTATGGCTACACCTTC
CASSIDGRAYGYTF
>NA|NA|TRBJ1-2|TRBV10-1
TGCGCCAGCAGTGAGAGGGACAACAATGGCTACACCTTC
CASSERDNNGYTF
>NA|NA|TRBJ2-7|TRBV6-5
TGTGCCAGCAGTTACGTTGCAGGGGGAGGCGAGCAGTACTTC
CASSYVAGGGEQYF
>NA|NA|TRBJ1-5|TRBV27
TGTGCCAGCAGTTTATCGGGGGCTGGACAGCCCCAGCATTTT
CASSLSGAGQPQHF
>NA|NA|TRBJ2-2|TRBV29-1
TGCAGCGTTGATGGGCGGGTGGCCGACACCGGGGAGCTGTTTTTT
CSVDGRVADTGELFF
>many|TRBD2|TRBJ2-1|TRBV11-2
TGTGCCAGCAGCTTTAAACCCGGACTAGCGGGGAGCTCCTACAATGAGCAGTTCTTC
CASSFKPGLAGSSYNEQFF
>NA|TRBD2|TRBJ2-1|TRBV5-1
TGCGCCAGCAGTGGACTAGCGGGAGCGTCCTACAATGAGCAGTTCTTC
CASSGLAGASYNEQFF
>NA|NA|TRBJ1-4|TRBV7-9
TGTGCCGTGAATCCCCGTAATGAAAAACTGTTTTTT
CAVNPRNEKLFF
>once|NA|TRBJ2-5|TRBV24-1
TGTGCCACCAGTGAAACCCCAGGAGGAGAGACCCAGTACTTC
CATSETPGGETQYF
>NA|NA|TRBJ1-2|TRBV5-8
TGTGCCAGCAGCTTGGCTGACAGCCTCTATGGCTACACCTTC
CASSLADSLYGYTF
>once|NA|TRBJ1-2|TRBV13
TGTGCCAGCAGCTCCGGCGTAGGGGTATACGGCTACACCTTC
CASSSGVGVYGYTF
>NA|NA|TRBJ1-5|TRBV7-9
TGTGCCAGCAGTTCGACGCTGGCAGGGCACAATCAGCCCCAGCATTTT
CASSSTLAGHNQPQHF
>once|TRBD1|TRBJ1-2|TRBV3-1/TRBV3-2
TGTGCCAGCAGCCAAGGACCGGGACAGGAAAACTATGGCTACACCTTC
CASSQGPGQENYGYTF
>NA|NA|TRBJ2-1|TRBV6-5
TGTGCCAGCTGGAGACTTAACTCCTACAATGAGCAGTTCTTC
CASWRLNSYNEQFF
>NA|TRBD1|TRBJ1-4|TRBV18
TGTGCCAGTTCACTCAGGGGGGGACATGAAAAACTGTTTTTT
CASSLRGGHEKLFF
>NA|NA|TRBJ2-6|TRBV3-1/TRBV3-2
TGTGCCAGCAGCCAAGAGATGAGCGGGTACTACTCTGGGGCCAACGTCCTGACTTTC
CASSQEMSGYYSGANVLTF
>once|NA|TRBJ1-1|TRBV4-2
TGTGCCAGCAGCCGCCCGGGACCGGTGAACACTGAAGCTTTCTTT
CASSRPGPVNTEAFF
>NA|TRBD1|TRBJ2-4|TRBV5-4
TGTGCCAGCAGCTTGGGACAGGGGGCCGGGAACATTCAGTACTTC
CASSLGQGAGNIQYF
>NA|TRBD2|TRBJ2-7|TRBV27
TGTGCCAGCAGTTTAGGGGCTAGCGGGAGCTACGAGCAGTACTTC
CASSLGASGSYEQYF
>NA|TRBD2|TRBJ2-1|TRBV13
TGTGCCAGCAGCTTCGGGACTAGCGAGTACAATGAGCAGTTCTTC
CASSFGTSEYNEQFF
>NA|TRBD1|TRBJ1-3|TRBV5-4
TGTGCCAGCAGCTTAGGACAGGGGGCTGGAAACACCATATATTTT
CASSLGQGAGNTIYF
>NA|TRBD1|TRBJ1-3|TRBV7-2
TGTGCCAGCAGCCACGACAGGGGCTCTGGAAACACCATATATTTT
CASSHDRGSGNTIYF
>once|NA|TRBJ2-1|TRBV18
TGTGCCAGCTCACTTGGACTTGCTAGCTCCTACAATGAGCAGTTCTTC
CASSLGLASSYNEQFF
>few|NA|TRBJ2-7|TRBV11-2
TGTGCCAGCAGCCCAGGTTCCTTCTACGAGCAGTACTTC
CASSPGSFYEQYF
>NA|TRBD2|TRBJ2-1|TRBV28
TGTGCCAGCAGTCCGATACTAGCGGGAGTCAATGAGCAGTTCTTC
CASSPILAGVNEQFF
>NA|NA|TRBJ1-5|TRBV19
TGTGCCAGTAGTTTAGTGACAGCTTTCCAGCCCCAGCATTTT
CASSLVTAFQPQHF
>NA|NA|TRBJ1-6|TRBV18
TGTGCCAGCTCAACAGGGAAAGCCCGCGGTTCACCCCTCCACTTT
CASSTGKARGSPLHF
>NA|NA|TRBJ2-4|TRBV5-8
TGTGCCAGCAGCTTAGGGACATCAACTAAAAACATTCAGTACTTC
CASSLGTSTKNIQYF
>NA|NA|TRBJ2-7|TRBV5-6
TGTGCCAGCAGCGAGCAGGGCTCGGGCATACTAGCAGACGAGCAGTACTTC
CASSEQGSGILADEQYF
>NA|NA|TRBJ1-1|TRBV3-1/TRBV3-2
TGTGCCAGCAGCCGCGGCGGTTACGTGAACACTGAAGCTTTCTTT
CASSRGGYVNTEAFF
>NA|NA|TRBJ2-1|TRBV7-9
TGTGCCAGCAGCTTCGACTACAATGAGCAGTTCTTC
CASSFDYNEQFF
>NA|NA|TRBJ1-1|TRBV6-5
TGTGCCAGCAGTTACGAAGGAGACACTGAAGCTTTCTTT
CASSYEGDTEAFF
>NA|NA|TRBJ1-1|TRBV7-9
TGTGCCAGCAGCTTTATTACAGGGCGGATCACTGAAGCTTTCTTT
CASSFITGRITEAFF
>NA|NA|TRBJ1-4|TRBV7-9
TGTGCCAGCAGCTTAGGTTCCGCTTTTAATGAAAAACTGTTTTTT
CASSLGSAFNEKLFF
>few|NA|TRBJ1-2|TRBV10-2
TGCGCCAGCAGTGATTCGGAACGGCCTTACTATGGCTACACCTTC
CASSDSERPYYGYTF
>NA|TRBD2|TRBJ2-7|TRBV4-1
TGCGCCAGCAGCCAAGATCCGACAGCGGGGGAGCAGTACTTC
CASSQDPTAGEQYF